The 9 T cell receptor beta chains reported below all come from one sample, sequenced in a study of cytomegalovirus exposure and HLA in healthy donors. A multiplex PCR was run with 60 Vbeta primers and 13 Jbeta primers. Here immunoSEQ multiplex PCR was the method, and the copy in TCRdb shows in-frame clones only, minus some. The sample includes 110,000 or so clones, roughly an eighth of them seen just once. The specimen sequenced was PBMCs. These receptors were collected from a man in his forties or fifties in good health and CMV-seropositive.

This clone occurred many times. CDR3 nucleotides: TGTGCCAGCAGTGGGGGGAACAGGGGAGACTATGGCTACACCTTC. Residues: CASSGGNRGDYGYTF. V is TRBV25-1 and J is TRBJ1-2; TRBD1 matches at 7 bases. J lost 3 bases, V lost 4 bases, and 8 bases had no gene match. Germline CDR1 and CDR2: MGHDK and SYGVNS. CDR3 length: 15 residues.

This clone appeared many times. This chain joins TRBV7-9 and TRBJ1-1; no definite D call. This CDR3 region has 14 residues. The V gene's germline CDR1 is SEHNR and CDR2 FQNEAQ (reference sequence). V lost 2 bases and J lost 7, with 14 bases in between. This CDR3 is CASSLNPGDLEAFF. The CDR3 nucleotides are TGTGCCAGCAGCTTAAATCCGGGTGACCTTGAAGCTTTCTTT.

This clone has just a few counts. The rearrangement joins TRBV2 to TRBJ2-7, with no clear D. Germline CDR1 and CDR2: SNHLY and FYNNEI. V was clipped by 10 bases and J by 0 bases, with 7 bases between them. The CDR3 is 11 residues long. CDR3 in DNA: TGTGCCACCCGACACTCCTACGAGCAGTACTTC. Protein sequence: CATRHSYEQYF.

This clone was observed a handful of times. This CDR3 reads CASSAGRGAGDGDQYF. The CDR3 bases are TGCGCCAGCAGTGCCGGAAGAGGGGCGGGGGACGGGGACCAGTACTTC. This chain connects TRBV5-1 to TRBJ2-5; 7 nucleotides line up with TRBD2. Germline CDR1 SGHRS, CDR2 YFSETQ. The CDR3 sequence is 16 residues long. J lost 10 bases, V lost 5 bases, and 20 bases had no gene match.

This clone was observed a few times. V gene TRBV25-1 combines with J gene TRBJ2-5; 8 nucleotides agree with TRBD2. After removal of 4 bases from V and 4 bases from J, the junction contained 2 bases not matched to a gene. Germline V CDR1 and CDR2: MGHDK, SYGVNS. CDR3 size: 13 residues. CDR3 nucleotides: TGTGCCAGCAGTGCGGGACTAGGAGAGACCCAGTACTTC. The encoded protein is CASSAGLGETQYF.

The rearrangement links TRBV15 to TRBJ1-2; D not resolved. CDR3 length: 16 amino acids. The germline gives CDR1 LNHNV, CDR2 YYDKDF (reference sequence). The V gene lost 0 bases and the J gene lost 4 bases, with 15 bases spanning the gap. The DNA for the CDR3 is TGTGCCACCAGCAGAGATGTTTGGGTCCGGGGCTATGGCTACACCTTC. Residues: CATSRDVWVRGYGYTF.

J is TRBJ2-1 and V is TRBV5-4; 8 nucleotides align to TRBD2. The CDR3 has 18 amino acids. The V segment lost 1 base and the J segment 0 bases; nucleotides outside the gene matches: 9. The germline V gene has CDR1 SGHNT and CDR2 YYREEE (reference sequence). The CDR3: CASSLRLAGYLSYNEQFF. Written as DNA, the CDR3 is TGTGCCAGCAGCTTGCGCCTAGCGGGCTACCTCTCCTACAATGAGCAGTTCTTC. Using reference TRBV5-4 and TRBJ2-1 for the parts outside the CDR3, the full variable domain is ETGVTQSPTHLIKTRGQQVTLRCSSQSGHNTVSWYQQALGQGPQFIFQYYREEENGRGNFPPRFSGLQFPNYSSELNVNALELDDSALYLCASSLRLAGYLSYNEQFFGPGTRLTVL.

The CDR3 region is CASSLGASGVQETQYF. The CDR3 DNA reads as TGTGCCAGCAGCTTAGGGGCTAGCGGGGTACAAGAGACCCAGTACTTC. The rearrangement joins TRBV7-2 to TRBJ2-5, with 9 bases lining up with TRBD2. The V segment lost 1 base and the J segment 2 bases; nucleotides outside the gene matches: 5. This CDR3 contains 16 residues. Germline V gene sequence: CDR1 SGHTA, CDR2 FQGNSA.

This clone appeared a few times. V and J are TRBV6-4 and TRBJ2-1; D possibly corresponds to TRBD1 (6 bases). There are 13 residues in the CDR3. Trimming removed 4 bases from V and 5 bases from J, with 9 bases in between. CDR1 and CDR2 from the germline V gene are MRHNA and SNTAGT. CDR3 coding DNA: TGTGCCAGCAGTGTAGGACAGAACAATGAGCAGTTCTTC. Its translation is CASSVGQNNEQFF.